This T cell receptor (beta chain) derives from a study of cytomegalovirus exposure and HLA in healthy donors. Study outcomes and limitations: Rare sequences made up most TCRs, while some public TCRs were found in many donors. TCR beta V- and J-gene trimming, according to a later analysis, was linked to a missense DCLRE1C variant. No immune exposure information besides CMV serostatus was available. Presence/absence analyses assumed roughly uniform sequencing depth across donors.

Concerning this clone itself: Its antigen is unknown. Compared with germline, one end of the junction differs, possibly owing to a read error.

In the PCR, 60 Vbeta and 13 Jbeta primers were used. Sequenced by immunoSEQ multiplex PCR; TCRdb stores in-frame clones only, minus some. The sample consists of approximately 120,000 clones, around 76% of them appearing once. There are 13 residues in the CDR3. Looked up from germline, CDR1 is MNHEY and CDR2 is SVGAGI. The source of this sequence is a woman in her sixties or seventies in good health and CMV-seropositive. The specimen was PBMCs. The V and J genes are TRBV6-5 and TRBJ2-7; TRBD1 matches 9 bases. The DNA for the CDR3 is TGTGCCAGCAGTGGGAGGACAGGGGCTACCATATTATTC. Protein sequence: CASSGRTGATILF.